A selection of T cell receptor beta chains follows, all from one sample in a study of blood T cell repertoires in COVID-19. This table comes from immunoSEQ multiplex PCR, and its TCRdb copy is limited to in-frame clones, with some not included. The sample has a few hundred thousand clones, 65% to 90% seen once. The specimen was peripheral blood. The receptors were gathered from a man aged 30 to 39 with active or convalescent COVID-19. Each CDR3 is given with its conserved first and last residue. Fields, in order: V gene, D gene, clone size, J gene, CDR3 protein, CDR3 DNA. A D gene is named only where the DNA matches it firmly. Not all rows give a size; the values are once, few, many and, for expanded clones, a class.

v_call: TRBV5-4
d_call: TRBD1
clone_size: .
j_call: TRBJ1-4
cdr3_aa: CASSLETGGLFF
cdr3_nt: TGTGCCAGCAGCTTAGAAACAGGGGGACTGTTTTTT

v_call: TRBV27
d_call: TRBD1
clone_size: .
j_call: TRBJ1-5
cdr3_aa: CASSFRGRGQPQHF
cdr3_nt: TGTGCCAGCAGTTTCAGGGGGCGAGGTCAGCCCCAGCATTTT

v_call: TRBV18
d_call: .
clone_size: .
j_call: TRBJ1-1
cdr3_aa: CASSPQGTVRGGTEAFF
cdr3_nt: TGTGCCAGCTCACCACAGGGGACTGTCCGGGGGGGCACTGAAGCTTTCTTT

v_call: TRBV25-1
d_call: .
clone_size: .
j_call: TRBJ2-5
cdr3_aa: CASSARGKETQYF
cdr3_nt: TGTGCCAGCAGTGCCCGGGGGAAAGAGACCCAGTACTTC

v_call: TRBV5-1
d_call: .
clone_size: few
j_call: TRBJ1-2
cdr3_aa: CASSLVSGTGYGYTF
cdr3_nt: TGCGCCAGCAGCTTGGTTTCAGGAACAGGCTATGGCTACACCTTC

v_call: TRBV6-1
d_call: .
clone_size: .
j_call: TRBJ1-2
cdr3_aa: CASSDQGPQGLYGYTF
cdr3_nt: TGTGCCAGCAGTGACCAGGGGCCCCAGGGGCTCTATGGCTACACCTTC

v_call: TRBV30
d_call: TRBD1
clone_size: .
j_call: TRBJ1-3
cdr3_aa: CARTGPRNTIYF
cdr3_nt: TGTGCCAGGACAGGGCCCAGAAACACCATATATTTT

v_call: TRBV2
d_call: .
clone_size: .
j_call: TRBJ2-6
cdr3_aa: CASSPNLPTGLSSGANVLTF
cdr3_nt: TGTGCCAGCAGTCCCAACCTCCCGACAGGTCTCAGCTCTGGGGCCAACGTCCTGACTTTC

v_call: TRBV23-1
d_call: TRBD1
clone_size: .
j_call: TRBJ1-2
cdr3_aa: CASSLGTVFGYTF
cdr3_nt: TGCGCCAGCAGTCTCGGGACAGTTTTTGGCTACACCTTC

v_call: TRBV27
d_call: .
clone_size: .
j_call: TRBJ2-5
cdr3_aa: CASSLSGLAWETQYF
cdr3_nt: TGTGCCAGCAGTTTATCCGGCCTAGCCTGGGAGACCCAGTACTTC

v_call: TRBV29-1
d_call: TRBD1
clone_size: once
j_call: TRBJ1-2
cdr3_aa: CSVDIGGQGVGYTF
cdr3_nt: TGCAGCGTTGACATTGGAGGTCAGGGGGTTGGGTACACCTTC

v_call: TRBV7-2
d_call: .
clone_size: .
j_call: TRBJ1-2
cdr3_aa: CASSGNWGDSGYTF
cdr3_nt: TGTGCCAGCAGCGGAAACTGGGGCGACTCTGGCTACACCTTC

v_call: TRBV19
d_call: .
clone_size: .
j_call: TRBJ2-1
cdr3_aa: CASSSGGQQFF
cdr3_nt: TGTGCCAGTAGTTCCGGGGGACAGCAGTTCTTC

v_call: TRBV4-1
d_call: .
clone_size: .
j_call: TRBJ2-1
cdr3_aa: CASSPEGEMPRNSYNEQFF
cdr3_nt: TGCGCCAGCAGTCCTGAAGGGGAAATGCCTAGGAACTCCTACAATGAGCAGTTCTTC

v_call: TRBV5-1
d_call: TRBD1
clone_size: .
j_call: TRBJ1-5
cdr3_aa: CASSSTGGNQPQHF
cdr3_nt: TGCGCCAGCAGCTCGACAGGGGGCAATCAGCCCCAGCATTTT

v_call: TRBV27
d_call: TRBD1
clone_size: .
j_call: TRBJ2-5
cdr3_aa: CASSVSRQGSGETQYF
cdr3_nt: TGTGCCAGCAGTGTATCCAGACAGGGGAGTGGAGAGACCCAGTACTTC

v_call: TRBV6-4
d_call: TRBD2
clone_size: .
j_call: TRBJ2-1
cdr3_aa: CASSARGGTSYNEQFF
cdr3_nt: TGTGCCAGCAGTGCCCGCGGGGGGACCTCCTACAATGAGCAGTTCTTC

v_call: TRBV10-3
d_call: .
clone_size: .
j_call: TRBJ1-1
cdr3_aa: CAIREPTGNKAFF
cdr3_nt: TGTGCCATCAGGGAGCCTACAGGGAACAAAGCTTTCTTT

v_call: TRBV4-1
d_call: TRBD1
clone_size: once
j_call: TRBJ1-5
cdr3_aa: CASSQDLGQGAANQPQHF
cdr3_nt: TGCGCCAGCAGCCAAGATTTGGGACAGGGGGCCGCCAATCAGCCCCAGCATTTT

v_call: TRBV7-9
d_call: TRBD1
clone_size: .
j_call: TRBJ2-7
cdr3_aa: CASSSQGASYEQYF
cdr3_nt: TGTGCCAGCAGCTCCCAGGGGGCCTCCTACGAGCAGTACTTC

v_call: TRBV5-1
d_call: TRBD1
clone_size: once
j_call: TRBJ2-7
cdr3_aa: CASSKGTGRSPEQYF
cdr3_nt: TGCGCCAGCAGCAAGGGGACAGGACGCTCCCCCGAGCAGTACTTC

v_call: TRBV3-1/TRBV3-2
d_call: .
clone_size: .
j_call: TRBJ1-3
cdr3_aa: CASSQALGGFSGNTIYF
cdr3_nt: TGTGCCAGCAGCCAGGCACTCGGGGGGTTCTCTGGAAACACCATATATTTT

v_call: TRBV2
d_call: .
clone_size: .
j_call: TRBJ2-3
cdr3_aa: CASSLDTASTDTQYF
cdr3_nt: TGTGCCAGCAGTTTAGACACAGCTAGCACAGATACGCAGTATTTT

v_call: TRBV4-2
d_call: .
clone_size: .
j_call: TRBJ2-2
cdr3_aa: CASSQRWGRDTGELFF
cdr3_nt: TGTGCCAGCAGCCAACGTTGGGGCCGGGACACCGGGGAGCTGTTTTTT

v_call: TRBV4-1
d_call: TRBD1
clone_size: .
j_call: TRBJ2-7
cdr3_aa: CASSQDFGQGRRGYEQYF
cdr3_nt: TGCGCCAGCAGCCAAGATTTCGGACAGGGGAGACGCGGATACGAGCAGTACTTC

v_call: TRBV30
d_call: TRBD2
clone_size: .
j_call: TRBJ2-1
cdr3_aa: CAWSATSGGAFGEQFF
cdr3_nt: TGTGCCTGGAGCGCTACTAGCGGGGGGGCCTTCGGAGAGCAGTTCTTC

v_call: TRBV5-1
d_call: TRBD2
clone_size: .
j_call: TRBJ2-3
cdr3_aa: CASSLAGARTDTQYF
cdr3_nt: TGCGCCAGCAGCTTAGCGGGGGCCCGCACAGATACGCAGTATTTT

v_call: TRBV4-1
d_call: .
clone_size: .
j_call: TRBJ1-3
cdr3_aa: CASSHLTGGNTIYF
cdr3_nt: TGCGCCAGCAGCCACCTGACAGGAGGAAACACCATATATTTT

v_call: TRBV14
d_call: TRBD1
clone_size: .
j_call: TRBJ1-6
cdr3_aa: CASSQLDRGSSPLHF
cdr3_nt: TGTGCCAGCAGCCAGTTGGACAGGGGAAGTTCACCCCTCCACTTT

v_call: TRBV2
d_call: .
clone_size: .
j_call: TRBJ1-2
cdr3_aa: CASSGQRGGRYGYTF
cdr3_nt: TGTGCCAGCAGTGGTCAAAGGGGTGGTCGCTATGGCTACACCTTC

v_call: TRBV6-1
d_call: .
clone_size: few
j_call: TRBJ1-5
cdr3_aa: CASSEAVGVINQPQHF
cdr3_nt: TGTGCCAGCAGTGAAGCCGTCGGGGTTATCAATCAGCCCCAGCATTTT

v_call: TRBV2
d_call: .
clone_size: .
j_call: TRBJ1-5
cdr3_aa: CASSSGVSQPQHF
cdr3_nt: TGTGCCAGCAGTTCAGGGGTGAGTCAGCCCCAGCATTTT